The 5 T cell receptor beta chains below come from one sample, sequenced in a study of CD4 T cell repertoires in COVID-19. Sequencing used immunoSEQ multiplex PCR; TCRdb keeps in-frame clones, though not all of them. This sample has about 75,000 clones; roughly 85% occur once, and the top ten carry 0.45% to 0.7%. Here the sequenced sample was CD4+ T cells from peripheral blood, taken after recovery from COVID-19. The receptors originated from a human donor who had COVID-19.

This clone was observed once. A read error may produce the germline difference seen at one junction end. The gene calls are TRBV6-5 and TRBJ1-1, with a weak D call TRBD1 (5 bases). CDR1 is MNHEY and CDR2 is SVGAGI in the germline V gene. This CDR3 contains 11 residues. CDR3 sequence: CASSYQGIYLF. The CDR3 DNA reads as TGTGCCAGCAGTTACCAGGGTATATACCTCTTT.

The chain recombines TRBV7-3 with TRBJ2-1, with D perhaps TRBD1 or TRBD2 (5 bases each). CDR1 and CDR2 (germline): SGHTA, FQGTGA. Trimming shortened V by 3 bases and J by 5 bases, and 11 bases separated the two germline ends. The CDR3 runs 14 residues. The CDR3 region is CASSFQGPNNEQFF. The CDR3 DNA reads TGTGCCAGCAGCTTCCAGGGACCCAACAATGAGCAGTTCTTC.

CDR3 nucleotide sequence: TGCGCCAGCAGCGTGGGGGCCCTATACAATGAGCAGTTCTTC. This gives the protein CASSVGALYNEQFF. The rearrangement uses TRBV5-1 and TRBJ2-1; possible D gene TRBD1, 6 bases. The V gene's germline CDR1 is SGHRS and CDR2 YFSETQ. This CDR3 region has 14 residues. V lost 4 bases and J lost 4, with 12 bases in between.

This rearrangement joins TRBV4-1 to TRBJ1-1; possible D gene TRBD1, 5 bases. Trimming removed 0 bases at V and 4 bases at J, with 15 bases between. CDR3 size: 16 residues. The germline V gene has CDR1 MGHRA and CDR2 YSYEKL. The CDR3 DNA is TGCGCCAGCAGCCAAGAGTCAGGGTTTGTGAGCACTGAAGCTTTCTTT. Amino acids: CASSQESGFVSTEAFF.

The V call is TRBV5-1, the J call TRBJ2-7; TRBD2 aligns across 8 bases. The CDR3 covers 14 residues. With V trimmed by 4 bases and J by 3 bases, 6 bases remained unmatched. CDR1 and CDR2 (germline): SGHRS, YFSETQ. In DNA, the CDR3 is TGCGCCAGCAGCCCTCGGGGGGGCGTCTACGAGCAGTACTTC. This sequence encodes CASSPRGGVYEQYF.